These 13 T cell receptor beta chains originate from one sample sequenced in a study of blood T cell repertoires in COVID-19. TCRdb's copy holds only in-frame clones and misses some; the assay was immunoSEQ multiplex PCR. The table includes roughly 200,000 clones, around 91% detected once. Sample: peripheral blood. Source of these receptors: a man between 50 and 59 years old with acute or convalescent COVID-19.

With regard to this clone: Germline is not matched at one junction end, which may reflect a read error. This sequence joins TRBV28 and TRBJ1-1; possibly TRBD1 for D (6 bases). CDR1 MDHEN and CDR2 SYDVKM come from the germline V gene. This CDR3 is 13 amino acids long. CDR3 nucleotide sequence: TGTGCCAGCAGTTTGACGACAGGCCGGGGCCCGATCTTT. Amino acids: CASSLTTGRGPIF. The full variable domain, with the rest looked up from reference TRBV28 and TRBJ1-1, is DVKVTQSSRYLVKRTGEKVFLECVQDMDHENMFWYRQDPGLGLRLIYFSYDVKMKEKGDIPEGYSVSREKKERFSLILESASTNQTSMYLCASSLTTGRGPIFGQGTRLTVV.

Remarks on this clone: The sample contains more than one DNA sequence encoding this CDR3. The V call is TRBV19, the J call TRBJ2-3; 9 bases fit TRBD1. With V trimmed by 9 bases and J by 2 bases, 6 bases remained unmatched. CDR3 length: 14 residues. Germline CDR1 is LNHDA and CDR2 is SQIVND (reference sequence). The CDR3 DNA reads TGTGCCAGCTCGGACAGGGGATCCACAGATACGCAGTATTTT. This translates into CASSDRGSTDTQYF.

Comment on this clone: Different DNA sequences within this sample yield the same CDR3. V and J are TRBV5-1 and TRBJ2-6, with D maybe TRBD2 (6 bases). Trimming left V 2 bases short and J 4 bases short, with 10 bases between. The CDR3 spans 15 residues. Germline values: CDR1 SGHRS, CDR2 YFSETQ. The CDR3 coding sequence is TGCGCCAGCAGCTTCGGGGGAGCAGGGGCCAACGTCCTGACTTTC. This sequence encodes CASSFGGAGANVLTF.

The CDR3 bases are TGTGCCAGCAGTCCCCCCCGGGACAGGGGAGGCAGCAATCAGCCCCAGCATTTT. Residues: CASSPPRDRGGSNQPQHF. The chain employs TRBV28 and TRBJ1-5, with TRBD1 matching over 10 bases. Germline V gene lookup returns CDR1 MDHEN and CDR2 SYDVKM. This CDR3 comprises 18 residues. V lost 5 bases to trimming and J lost 1 base; unmatched junction nucleotides: 11.

The gene calls are TRBV7-2 and TRBJ1-6; TRBD1 might be the D (6 bases). The CDR3 covers 15 residues. V was shortened by 5 bases and J by 9 bases, with 17 bases between the two germline ends. The germline V gene encodes CDR1 SGHTA and CDR2 FQGNSA. The CDR3 sequence is CASSQLTGTSSPLHF. In DNA, the CDR3 is TGTGCCAGCAGCCAGTTAACAGGGACAAGTTCACCCCTCCACTTT.

The chain combines TRBV12-3 or TRBV12-4 with TRBJ1-1; D uncertain. With 6 bases removed from V and 5 bases from J, the gap between germline ends came to 10 bases. The CDR3 runs to 12 residues. DNA of the CDR3: TGTGCCAGCAGACCTCAGCGGACTGAAGCTTTCTTT. Protein sequence: CASRPQRTEAFF.

CDR3 DNA: TGCGCCAGCAGCTGGACACTAGCGGGAGTGGGGGAGACCCAGTACTTC. This translates into CASSWTLAGVGETQYF. J is TRBJ2-5 and V is TRBV5-1; the match to TRBD2 covers 11 bases. Germline V gene sequence: CDR1 SGHRS, CDR2 YFSETQ. The V gene end was trimmed by 3 bases and the J gene end by 5 bases; junction bases not matched to a gene: 9. The CDR3 extends over 16 amino acids. The full variable domain, rest sourced from reference TRBV5-1 and TRBJ2-5, is KAGVTQTPRYLIKTRGQQVTLSCSPISGHRSVSWYQQTPGQGLQFLFEYFSETQRNKGNFPGRFSGRQFSNSRSEMNVSTLELGDSALYLCASSWTLAGVGETQYFGPGTRLLVL.

The chain recombines TRBV28 with TRBJ2-3, with TRBD2 identical over 11 bases. This CDR3 region has 16 residues. V was clipped by 7 bases and J by 4 bases; unmatched bases: 10. Germline CDR1 is MDHEN and CDR2 is SYDVKM. The CDR3 loop reads CASTDLAGGKSDTQYF. In nucleotides, the CDR3 is TGTGCCAGCACAGACCTAGCGGGAGGAAAGTCAGATACGCAGTATTTT. The full variable domain, completed using reference TRBV28 and TRBJ2-3, is DVKVTQSSRYLVKRTGEKVFLECVQDMDHENMFWYRQDPGLGLRLIYFSYDVKMKEKGDIPEGYSVSREKKERFSLILESASTNQTSMYLCASTDLAGGKSDTQYFGPGTRLTVL.

This chain links TRBV10-3 with TRBJ2-1, with 11 bases that match TRBD2. V lost 4 bases to trimming and J lost 7 bases; unmatched junction nucleotides: 0. The germline gives CDR1 ENHRY, CDR2 SYGVKD. The CDR3 totals 13 residues. CDR3 nucleotides: TGTGCCATCAGTGGACTAGCGGGGAATGAGCAGTTCTTC. Translating it yields CAISGLAGNEQFF.

The CDR3 region is CASGGTDSNQPQHF. The DNA of the CDR3 is TGTGCCAGCGGGGGGACAGATAGCAATCAGCCCCAGCATTTT. The J gene is TRBJ1-5, the V gene TRBV2; 7 bases map to TRBD1. After removal of 8 bases from V and 0 bases from J, the junction contained 4 bases not matched to a gene. This CDR3 is built from 14 residues. Germline V lookup: CDR1 SNHLY, CDR2 FYNNEI.

This chain uses TRBV29-1 with TRBJ1-1, with unresolved D. This CDR3 has 14 amino acids. Per the germline V gene, CDR1 is SQVTM and CDR2 is ANQGSEA. Deletions cut 1 base from V and 4 bases from J, with 13 bases between. CDR3 nucleotides: TGCAGCGTTGAAGGGCAGCGGGAGGCCACTGAAGCTTTCTTT. Translated: CSVEGQREATEAFF.

The genes are TRBV7-3 and TRBJ1-1; D may be TRBD1 (5 bases). The CDR3 extends over 18 amino acids. Trimming shortened V by 6 bases and J by 0 bases, and 23 bases separated the two germline ends. In germline, CDR1 is SGHTA, CDR2 FQGTGA. CDR3 sequence reads: CASSYWRGPRELNTEAFF. The CDR3 DNA reads as TGTGCCAGCAGTTATTGGAGGGGCCCGCGAGAACTGAACACTGAAGCTTTCTTT. The whole variable domain, remainder taken from reference TRBV7-3 and TRBJ1-1, is GAGVSQTPSNKVTEKGKYVELRCDPISGHTALYWYRQSLGQGPEFLIYFQGTGAADDSGLPNDRFFAVRPEGSVSTLKIQRTERGDSAVYLCASSYWRGPRELNTEAFFGQGTRLTVV.

This clone has a single count. V is TRBV27 and J is TRBJ2-7; D is possibly TRBD1 (6 bases). V was shortened by 6 bases and J by 0 bases, with 15 bases between the two germline ends. The germline V gene encodes CDR1 MNHEY and CDR2 SMNVEV (reference sequence). The CDR3 is 15 residues long. In nucleotides, the CDR3 is TGTGCCAGCAGACTACCGGGACAACACTCCTACGAGCAGTACTTC. Its protein is CASRLPGQHSYEQYF.